The 27 T cell receptor beta chains below come from one sample, sequenced in a study of T cells in Graves' hyperthyroidism and ophthalmopathy. Researchers took RNA transcripts and amplified the TCR beta CDR3 regions from them. In the first-round RT-PCR of the TCR CDR3, the HTBI primer set was used. TCRdb re-derived calls from the multiplex PCR reads in MiXCR, one entry per CDR3 protein. The sample has about 640,000 distinct CDR3 sequences; 20% to 25% are singletons. The sample taken for sequencing was blood. Every receptor here comes from a man aged 30 to 45 with Graves' ophthalmopathy.

The rearrangement joins TRBV3-1 to TRBJ1-3; D call uncertain. The CDR3 has 14 residues. V lost 3 bases and J lost 0, with 6 bases in between. Per the germline V gene, CDR1 is LGHDT and CDR2 is YNNKEL (reference sequence). CDR3 DNA: TGTGCCAGCAGCCAGCGGGGCTCTGGAAACACCATATATTTT. This sequence encodes CASSQRGSGNTIYF.

The chain recombines TRBV20-1 with TRBJ2-4; 7 bases are a match to TRBD2. Looked up from germline, CDR1 is DFQATT and CDR2 is SNEGSKA (reference sequence). V gave up 7 bases and J gave up 1 base; unmatched junction bases: 19. CDR3 length equals 18 residues. CDR3 region: CSGGADRGSLAAKNIQYF. CDR3 sequence (DNA): TGCAGTGGGGGAGCGGACCGCGGGAGTTTAGCGGCCAAAAACATTCAGTACTTC.

The chain uses TRBV12-3 or TRBV12-4 and TRBJ1-3; 7 positions match TRBD1. The V segment lost 3 bases and the J segment 4 bases; nucleotides outside the gene matches: 9. The CDR3 extends over 16 amino acids. In nucleotides, the CDR3 is TGTGCCAGCAGTTTCGGGGTTCCGGGACAGGGAAACACCATATATTTT. Its translation: CASSFGVPGQGNTIYF.

The sample holds a few counts of this clonotype. The chain is built from TRBV3-1 and TRBJ2-5; 15 bases line up with TRBD2. The CDR3 covers 17 residues. CDR1 LGHDT and CDR2 YNNKEL come from the germline V gene (reference sequence). Unmatched junction bases numbered 7, after V lost 4 bases and J lost 4 bases. The CDR3 region has the DNA TGTGCCAGCAGCCCGGGACTAGCGGGAGGTGGAGGAGAGACCCAGTACTTC. Residues: CASSPGLAGGGGETQYF.

This clonotype occurred a few times. This chain joins TRBV6-2 or TRBV6-3 and TRBJ2-1, with 9 bases aligning to TRBD2. This CDR3 region has 15 residues. Per germline, CDR1 MNHEY and CDR2 SVGEGT. V shed 2 bases, J shed 12 bases, and the junction held 11 bases outside the gene matches. CDR3 sequence reads: CASSYSLGASGVQFF. CDR3 sequence (DNA): TGTGCCAGCAGTTACAGCCTTGGGGCTAGCGGGGTGCAGTTCTTC.

This clonotype appeared many times. The chain joins TRBV12-3 or TRBV12-4 to TRBJ1-1, with D unclear. V was shortened by 1 base and J by 5 bases, with 11 bases between the two germline ends. The CDR3 sequence is 14 residues long. The CDR3 sequence: CASSLGTLRTEAFF. The CDR3 DNA follows: TGTGCCAGCAGTTTAGGCACTCTGAGGACTGAAGCTTTCTTT.

This clonotype was seen repeatedly, ten times or more. The chain employs TRBV19 and TRBJ2-7; D call uncertain. Deletions cut 3 bases from V and 3 bases from J, with 15 bases between. CDR1 is LNHDA and CDR2 is SQIVND in the germline V gene (reference sequence). The CDR3 sequence is 15 residues long. Written as DNA, the CDR3 is TGTGCCAGTAGTATTGGTCCAGGAACCTACTACGAGCAGTACTTC. This gives the protein CASSIGPGTYYEQYF.

This clonotype was recorded many times. DNA for the CDR3: TGTGCCTGGATCGGAGGTGGCACCGGGGAGCTGTTTTTT. This translates into CAWIGGGTGELFF. This chain links TRBV30 with TRBJ2-2; possibly TRBD2 for D (5 bases). Germline CDR1 reads GTSNPN; CDR2 reads SVGIG (reference sequence). V gave up 4 bases and J gave up 4 bases, with 10 bases separating them. The CDR3 length is 13 residues.

This chain joins TRBV5-6 and TRBJ1-1; D is uncertain. The ends were cut back, 4 bases at V and 4 bases at J, with 17 bases in the middle. CDR3 size: 15 residues. The germline V gene encodes CDR1 SGHDT and CDR2 YYEEEE. For the CDR3, the DNA is TGTGCCAGCAGCGACATAACACCGAGACTCACTGAAGCTTTCTTT. Translating it yields CASSDITPRLTEAFF.

V is TRBV28 and J is TRBJ2-7; TRBD2 matches 13 bases. V was pared by 9 bases and J by 9 bases, with 14 bases of the junction left unmatched. The CDR3 runs to 15 residues. The germline gives CDR1 MDHEN, CDR2 SYDVKM. The CDR3 loop reads CASYVGTSGDGRQYF. The DNA of the CDR3 is TGTGCCAGTTACGTCGGGACTAGCGGGGACGGGCGGCAGTACTTC.

At least ten counts were recorded for this clonotype. The CDR3 sequence: CASSEGSQHYEQYF. CDR3 bases: TGTGCCAGCAGTGAAGGCAGCCAGCACTACGAGCAGTACTTC. The chain recombines TRBV2 with TRBJ2-7; no firm D call. In germline, CDR1 is SNHLY, CDR2 FYNNEI. This CDR3 region has 14 residues. V lost 1 base to trimming and J lost 3 bases, with 10 bases between them.

The chain is built from TRBV10-1 and TRBJ2-2, with TRBD2 matching over 13 bases. This CDR3 spans 14 amino acids. Unmatched junction bases numbered 9, after V lost 6 bases and J lost 14 bases. Germline V gene lookup returns CDR1 WNHNN and CDR2 SYGVQD (reference sequence). This CDR3 is CASSHGLAGDPLFF. Here the CDR3 DNA reads TGCGCCAGCAGCCATGGACTAGCGGGAGACCCTCTGTTTTTT.

At least ten counts were recorded for this clonotype. The chain carries TRBV24-1 and TRBJ2-2, with 8 bases that match TRBD2. The CDR3 runs 18 residues. The V gene's germline CDR1 is KGHDR and CDR2 SFDVKD. Germline trimming cut 3 bases from V and 3 bases from J; bases unmatched to any gene: 11. CDR3 DNA: TGTGCCACCAGTGATCCTAAGACTGCGGGAGGTCACACCGGGGAGCTGTTTTTT. Translated: CATSDPKTAGGHTGELFF.

The chain is built from TRBV25-1 and TRBJ1-6; no firm D call. The CDR3 is 13 amino acids. CDR1 MGHDK and CDR2 SYGVNS come from the germline V gene. V was cut by 3 bases and J by 3 bases, with 3 bases left in between. In DNA form, the CDR3 reads TGTGCCAGCAGTGAGGTCTATAATTCACCCCTCCACTTT. Translated: CASSEVYNSPLHF.

Turning to this clonotype: No conserved phenylalanine or tryptophan ends this CDR3, so it is likely a read error. This chain links TRBV20-1 with TRBJ2-1; weak D call: TRBD2 (5 bases). V was clipped by 0 bases and J by 0 bases, with 9 bases between them. Per the germline V gene, CDR1 is DFQATT and CDR2 is SNEGSKA (reference sequence). CDR3 length equals 15 residues. CDR3 sequence (DNA): TGCAGTGCTAGAGAGCCGACTAACTCCTACAATGAGCAGTTCCTC. This gives the protein CSAREPTNSYNEQFL.

About this clonotype itself: It may be a read error: a sequence one base away is much more abundant. The chain couples TRBV6-1 to TRBJ2-2; 8 bases align to TRBD1. The CDR3 covers 16 residues. CDR1 is MNHNS, CDR2 SASEGT, per germline. CDR3 sequence (DNA): TGTGCCAGCAGTGGCCGACAGGGGCGGAACACCGGGGAGCTGGTTTTT. The encoded protein is CASSGRQGRNTGELVF.

The sample holds a few counts of this clonotype. The chain couples TRBV2 to TRBJ1-2; D not resolved. The germline gives CDR1 SNHLY, CDR2 FYNNEI. The CDR3 runs to 15 residues. V was clipped by 3 bases and J by 4 bases, with 15 bases between them. DNA for the CDR3: TGTGCCAGCAGTGAGTTGACTGCCCAAGGCTATGGCTACACCTTC. Protein sequence: CASSELTAQGYGYTF.

This sequence joins TRBV28 and TRBJ2-7; the match to TRBD2 covers 12 bases. Trimming took 6 bases from V and 0 from J; bases not matched to a gene: 18. The length of the CDR3 is 20 residues. Looked up from germline, CDR1 is MDHEN and CDR2 is SYDVKM. The CDR3 spells CASRTVRLAGARGDSYEQYF. CDR3 bases: TGTGCCAGCAGAACCGTTAGACTAGCGGGAGCCCGAGGAGACTCCTACGAGCAGTACTTC.

The chain is built from TRBV6-1 and TRBJ2-1; 9 nucleotides match TRBD2. The germline V gene has CDR1 MNHNS and CDR2 SASEGT. This CDR3 contains 15 residues. After removal of 7 bases from V and 6 bases from J, the junction contained 10 bases not matched to a gene. The CDR3 region has the DNA TGTGCCAGCACTAGTCTAGCGGGATCGGGCAATGAGCAGTTCTTC. This encodes CASTSLAGSGNEQFF.

This chain joins TRBV24-1 and TRBJ2-3, with D possibly being TRBD1 (6 bases). Germline CDR1 KGHDR, CDR2 SFDVKD. This CDR3 contains 15 residues. V lost 0 bases and J 6 bases, leaving 12 bases between the germline ends. The CDR3 region is CATSDLMGAGDTQYF. The DNA for the CDR3 is TGTGCCACCAGTGATTTGATGGGGGCAGGGGATACGCAGTATTTT.

Only a few counts were recorded for this clonotype. The genes are TRBV6-5 and TRBJ2-4; D perhaps matches TRBD2 (5 bases). The ends were cut back, 0 bases at V and 14 bases at J, with 11 bases in the middle. Germline V CDR1 and CDR2: MNHEY, SVGAGI. The CDR3 consists of 12 residues. This CDR3 reads CASSYSEDLEYF. DNA of the CDR3: TGTGCCAGCAGTTACTCGGAGGACTTAGAGTACTTC.

This clonotype has just a few counts. V is TRBV5-1 and J is TRBJ1-1; D is perhaps TRBD1 (6 bases). CDR1 and CDR2 (germline): SGHRS, YFSETQ. The CDR3 length is 16 residues. Trimming removed 4 bases from V and 0 bases from J, with 16 bases in between. The CDR3 spells CASSVSGQTMNTEAFF. The CDR3 DNA reads as TGCGCCAGCAGCGTTTCAGGACAGACGATGAACACTGAAGCTTTCTTT.

The chain couples TRBV15 to TRBJ1-1, with no clear D. V lost 4 bases to trimming and J lost 1 base, with 7 bases between them. The germline CDR1 and CDR2 sequences are LNHNV and YYDKDF (reference sequence). CDR3 length: 13 amino acids. Written as DNA, the CDR3 is TGTGCCACCAGCAATCTCAGGAACACTGAAGCTTTCTTT. Translated, it gives CATSNLRNTEAFF.

This clonotype was seen many times. This chain joins TRBV12-5 and TRBJ2-7; no definite D call. This CDR3 spans 12 amino acids. Between the trimmed V and J ends, which lost 0 bases and 4 bases, there was a span of 4 bases. Looked up from germline, CDR1 is LGHNT and CDR2 is FRNRAP. CDR3: CASGLVLYEQYF. CDR3 DNA: TGTGCTAGTGGTTTGGTACTATACGAGCAGTACTTC. Using reference TRBV12-5 and TRBJ2-7 for the parts outside the CDR3, the full variable domain is DARVTQTPRHKVTEMGQEVTMRCQPILGHNTVFWYRQTMMQGLELLAYFRNRAPLDDSGMPKDRFSAEMPDATLATLKIQPSEPRDSAVYFCASGLVLYEQYFGPGTRLTVT.

CDR3 protein: CAPKDRGDNSPLHF. CDR3 DNA: TGTGCCCCGAAGGACAGGGGGGACAATTCACCCCTCCACTTT. The chain employs TRBV10-3 and TRBJ1-6; 10 nucleotides line up with TRBD1. After removal of 11 bases from V and 7 bases from J, the junction contained 8 bases not matched to a gene. Germline V gene data show CDR1 as ENHRY and CDR2 as SYGVKD. The CDR3 totals 14 residues.

The chain recombines TRBV30 with TRBJ2-1; D perhaps matches TRBD2 (5 bases). The CDR3 has 14 amino acids. The ends were cut back, 6 bases at V and 5 bases at J, with 17 bases in the middle. Looked up from germline, CDR1 is GTSNPN and CDR2 is SVGIG (reference sequence). CDR3 amino acids: CACRTKTRDNEQFF. The CDR3 bases are TGTGCCTGTCGGACCAAGACGAGGGACAATGAGCAGTTCTTC.

This clonotype was seen at least ten times. The chain uses TRBV28 and TRBJ1-1; 7 nucleotides line up with TRBD1. This CDR3 contains 14 residues. CDR1 MDHEN and CDR2 SYDVKM come from the germline V gene. J lost 6 bases, V lost 6 bases, and 10 bases had no gene match. CDR3 loop: CASSTLQGRSEAFF. DNA for the CDR3: TGTGCCAGCAGCACCCTACAGGGGCGATCTGAAGCTTTCTTT.